This TCR beta chain was documented in a study of neoadjuvant anti-PD-1 for oral cavity cancer. Sequenced by immunoSEQ multiplex PCR; TCRdb stores in-frame clones only, minus some. The sample contains 60,000 to 75,000 clones, more than 60% of which appear only once. This clone was recorded at least ten times. The CDR3 contains 15 residues. Per the germline V gene, CDR1 is LNHDA and CDR2 is SQIVND (reference sequence). Deletions cut 3 bases from V and 0 bases from J, with 9 bases between. The sequence came from a person aged 35 to 85 with oral cavity squamous cell carcinoma. The V gene is TRBV19, the J gene TRBJ1-3, with no clear D. The source was PBMCs, collected before nivolumab (anti-PD-1) treatment. The CDR3 nucleotides read TGTGCCAGTAGTATTGGGTTGAGCTCTGGAAACACCATATATTTT. It codes for CASSIGLSSGNTIYF.